This T cell receptor (beta chain) emerged from a study of neurological immune-mediated disorders. Study-level points and caveats: Falling below healthy controls, multiple sclerosis showed the least TCR clonal expansion, while HTLV-1-associated myelopathy showed the most.

This clonotype occurred many times. Its antigen remains unknown. Germline CDR1 is LNHNV and CDR2 is YYDKDF (reference sequence). The CDR3 covers 17 residues. Deletions cut 1 base from V and 4 bases from J, with 17 bases between. The sorted libraries involved the use of around 1 million CD4+ or CD8+ T cells. Whenever a sequencing run was performed, it yielded over 170 million TCR-beta sequences from 15-18 subjects. TCRdb used MiXCR to reprocess the 5' RACE reads, holding one entry per CDR3 protein. The table lists tens of thousands of distinct CDR3 sequences, about 4.8% of them singletons, with 9% in the top ten.

This sequence originates from a man between 18 and 29 years old in good health. The chain uses TRBV15 and TRBJ2-1; the D call may be TRBD1 or TRBD2 (6 bases each). Material for sequencing was CD4+ T cells from blood. The CDR3 sequence is CATSRAWGARSYNEQFF. CDR3 sequence (DNA): TGTGCCACCAGCAGAGCGTGGGGGGCCCGCTCGTACAATGAGCAGTTCTTC. The full variable domain, completed using reference TRBV15 and TRBJ2-1, is DAMVIQNPRYQVTQFGKPVTLSCSQTLNHNVMYWYQQKSSQAPKLLFHYYDKDFNNEADTPDNFQSRRPNTSFCFLDIRSPGLGDTAMYLCATSRAWGARSYNEQFFGPGTRLTVL.